This passage covers 26 T cell receptor beta chains from one sample sequenced in a study of neurological immune-mediated disorders. TCRdb called the 5' RACE reads again in MiXCR, with one record for every CDR3 protein. The data contain over 60,000 distinct CDR3 sequences, roughly 5.6% of them singletons. Input material: PBMCs. The source of these receptors is a young woman with multiple sclerosis.

Comments on this clonotype: The junction differs from germline at one of its ends, possibly a read error. The CDR3 DNA follows: TGTGCCAGCAGCCCACAGGGGTTAGCTCAGCCCCAGAATTTT. Translation gives CASSPQGLAQPQNF. The chain links TRBV7-6 to TRBJ1-5; the match to TRBD1 covers 7 bases. The CDR3 length is 14 residues. The germline CDR1 and CDR2 sequences are SGHVS and FNYEAQ.

The sample holds many counts of this clonotype. The chain couples TRBV28 to TRBJ2-1; D is unresolved. The CDR3 extends over 15 amino acids. Trimming left V 7 bases short and J 1 base short, with 14 bases between. In germline, CDR1 is MDHEN, CDR2 SYDVKM. The DNA of the CDR3 is TGTGCCAGCAAGGGTACCCGACTGTCCTACAATGAGCAGTTCTTC. Protein product: CASKGTRLSYNEQFF.

This clonotype has at least ten counts. The genes are TRBV7-2 and TRBJ2-7; D is possibly TRBD2 (6 bases). Germline V gene data show CDR1 as SGHTA and CDR2 as FQGNSA. V dropped 4 bases and J dropped 6 bases, with 19 bases sitting between them. This CDR3 has 15 amino acids. CDR3 bases: TGTGCCAGCAGCTCCATCGGTGCGGGGCCCCCCGAGCAGTACTTC. Its protein product is CASSSIGAGPPEQYF.

This clonotype has ten or more counts. The rearrangement joins TRBV6-2 or TRBV6-3 to TRBJ1-5; D not certain. The CDR3 extends over 15 amino acids. Germline lookup yields CDR1 MNHEY and CDR2 SVGEGT. With 0 bases removed from V and 2 bases from J, the gap between germline ends came to 8 bases. CDR3 in amino acids: CASSYSSTRNQPQHF. CDR3 sequence (DNA): TGTGCCAGCAGTTACTCCAGCACCCGCAATCAGCCCCAGCATTTT.

This clonotype was seen many times. The rearrangement uses TRBV5-1 and TRBJ2-3; D is ambiguous. This CDR3 has 13 amino acids. The V gene lost 6 bases and the J gene lost 4 bases, with 12 bases spanning the gap. Per the germline V gene, CDR1 is SGHRS and CDR2 is YFSETQ. CDR3 DNA sequence: TGCGCCAGCACGGGTCAGGCCCCAGATACGCAGTATTTT. Protein product: CASTGQAPDTQYF.

This clonotype has ten or more counts. This chain joins TRBV27 and TRBJ2-5; D is undetermined. Germline CDR1 is MNHEY and CDR2 is SMNVEV (reference sequence). The V end was cut by 3 bases, the J end by 1 base, with 9 bases between. The CDR3 is 14 amino acids. CDR3 in DNA: TGTGCCAGCAGTTTTTTTCCTTCCCAAGAGACCCAGTACTTC. Translating it yields CASSFFPSQETQYF.

The sample holds a few counts of this clonotype. This chain connects TRBV7-9 to TRBJ1-1; maybe TRBD1 (5 bases). The length of the CDR3 is 11 residues. V lost 5 bases to trimming and J lost 7 bases, with 8 bases between them. Germline CDR1 SEHNR, CDR2 FQNEAQ (reference sequence). In DNA form, the CDR3 reads TGTGCCAGCAGCCGCCAGGGTGAAGCTTTCTTT. Its protein product is CASSRQGEAFF.

The chain uses TRBV20-1 and TRBJ1-2, with 7 bases lining up with TRBD1. The CDR3 is made up of 9 amino acids. V gave up 6 bases and J gave up 13 bases; unmatched junction bases: 5. From germline, CDR1 is DFQATT and CDR2 SNEGSKA (reference sequence). CDR3 loop: CSAGQSATF. As DNA, the CDR3 is TGCAGTGCGGGACAGTCCGCCACCTTC.

At least ten counts were recorded for this clonotype. An end of the junction differs from the germline gene, which may be a read error. The chain couples TRBV12-3 or TRBV12-4 to TRBJ2-5; the D call may be TRBD1 or TRBD2 (5 bases each). The CDR3 covers 11 residues. CDR3 loop: CASSLGTATSF. CDR3 sequence (DNA): TGTGCCAGCAGTCTGGGGACCGCCACTAGCTTC.

This clonotype was seen ten or more times. The chain links TRBV15 to TRBJ2-7, with no clear D. CDR3 length: 14 residues. Between the trimmed V and J ends, which lost 4 bases and 3 bases, there was a span of 13 bases. The germline V gene encodes CDR1 LNHNV and CDR2 YYDKDF (reference sequence). For the CDR3, the DNA is TGTGCCACCAGCACCTTTTCTACCGGCTACGAGCAGTACTTC. Encoded protein: CATSTFSTGYEQYF.

This clonotype was seen a few times. The chain employs TRBV5-1 and TRBJ2-7; tentative D call: TRBD1 (6 bases). This CDR3 is 13 amino acids long. Trimming pared 4 bases from V and 5 bases from J, leaving 13 bases between. Germline values: CDR1 SGHRS, CDR2 YFSETQ. CDR3 sequence: CASSPQGTHEQYF. The CDR3 nucleotides read TGCGCCAGCAGCCCCCAAGGGACACACGAGCAGTACTTC.

In its sample, this clonotype was seen a few times. The CDR3 reads CASSKHASYEQYF. The CDR3 DNA follows: TGTGCCAGCAGCAAACATGCCTCCTACGAGCAGTACTTC. The chain joins TRBV6-1 to TRBJ2-7; D unresolved. The CDR3 is 13 residues long. Germline V gene data show CDR1 as MNHNS and CDR2 as SASEGT. Trimming took 6 bases from V and 0 from J, leaving 9 bases between them.

This clonotype was counted at least ten times. The V gene is TRBV4-1, the J gene TRBJ1-3; D is undetermined. The CDR3 sequence is 14 residues long. The germline V gene encodes CDR1 MGHRA and CDR2 YSYEKL. The germline V and J ends were trimmed by 2 bases and 3 bases, with 8 bases remaining between them. CDR3 protein: CASSQQADGNTIYF. DNA of the CDR3: TGCGCCAGCAGCCAACAGGCGGATGGAAACACCATATATTTT.

This clonotype was seen ten or more times. The genes are TRBV7-3 and TRBJ2-6; D remains unclear. This CDR3 is 15 amino acids long. Germline V gene data show CDR1 as SGHTA and CDR2 as FQGTGA. Trimming left V 4 bases short and J 0 bases short, with 7 bases between. The CDR3 spells CASSSQISGANVLTF. DNA of the CDR3: TGTGCCAGCAGCTCGCAAATCTCTGGGGCCAACGTCCTGACTTTC.

This clonotype was observed many times. J is TRBJ1-5 and V is TRBV29-1; D perhaps matches TRBD1 (5 bases). The CDR3 consists of 13 residues. Germline loops: CDR1 SQVTM, CDR2 ANQGSEA. The ends were cut back, 4 bases at V and 11 bases at J, with 18 bases in the middle. This chain's CDR3 is CSVVPKGGEAQHF. For the CDR3, the DNA is TGCAGCGTTGTTCCTAAGGGAGGGGAAGCCCAGCATTTT.

This clonotype came up many times. The chain is built from TRBV3-1 and TRBJ1-6; D gene ambiguous. The V gene's germline CDR1 is LGHDT and CDR2 YNNKEL (reference sequence). The length of the CDR3 is 17 residues. Trimming removed 3 bases from V and 0 bases from J, with 12 bases in between. The CDR3 DNA follows: TGTGCCAGCAGCCACCTCGACCGAAGCTCCTATAATTCACCCCTCCACTTT. It is translated as CASSHLDRSSYNSPLHF.

This clonotype has only a few counts. The chain joins TRBV5-1 to TRBJ1-2; TRBD1 is a possible D gene (5 bases). The CDR3 is made up of 14 amino acids. Trimming cost V 0 bases and J 4 bases, with 10 bases left between them. The germline V gene encodes CDR1 SGHRS and CDR2 YFSETQ. The CDR3 loop reads CASSLGQGFYGYTF. The CDR3 coding sequence is TGCGCCAGCAGCTTGGGTCAGGGTTTCTATGGCTACACCTTC.

Concerning this clonotype itself: This may be a read error, as it is one base from a much larger clone. The chain carries TRBV7-2 and TRBJ2-2; unclear D gene. Germline V gene sequence: CDR1 SGHTA, CDR2 FQGNSA. V dropped 5 bases and J dropped 8 bases, with 9 bases sitting between them. The CDR3 spans 12 residues. The CDR3 DNA is TGTGCCAGCAGCAAGAATGTGGGGGAGCTGTTTTTT. It specifies CASSKNVGELFF.

This clonotype was counted many times. J is TRBJ2-7 and V is TRBV5-5, with a possible D match to TRBD1 (6 bases). V lost 3 bases, J lost 0 bases, and 10 bases lay in between. The CDR3 is 14 amino acids. Germline lookup yields CDR1 SGHKS and CDR2 YYEKEE (reference sequence). DNA of the CDR3: TGTGCCAGCAGCTCGGGACACATCTCCTACGAGCAGTACTTC. Its protein product is CASSSGHISYEQYF.

This clonotype has at least ten counts. The V gene is TRBV11-2, the J gene TRBJ2-7; 13 nucleotides agree with TRBD2. CDR3 length equals 17 residues. The V gene end was trimmed by 3 bases and the J gene end by 4 bases; junction bases not matched to a gene: 9. Looked up from germline, CDR1 is SGHAT and CDR2 is FQNNGV. The CDR3 bases are TGTGCCAGCAGCTTGATATTTAGGACTAGCGGGGGTTACGAGCAGTACTTC. This translates into CASSLIFRTSGGYEQYF. The full variable domain, completed using reference TRBV11-2 and TRBJ2-7, is EAGVAQSPRYKIIEKRQSVAFWCNPISGHATLYWYQQILGQGPKLLIQFQNNGVVDDSQLPKDRFSAERLKGVDSTLKIQPAKLEDSAVYLCASSLIFRTSGGYEQYFGPGTRLTVT.

This clonotype was found many times. This rearrangement joins TRBV29-1 to TRBJ1-2, with TRBD1 matching 10 bases. Germline loops: CDR1 SQVTM, CDR2 ANQGSEA. V shed 7 bases and J 0 bases; nucleotides not matched to a gene: 8. CDR3 size: 15 residues. CDR3 nucleotides: TGCAGCGCCCAGGAGACAGGGGGCGCTAACTATGGCTACACCTTC. Its translation: CSAQETGGANYGYTF.

This clonotype occurred many times. The V gene is TRBV4-1, the J gene TRBJ2-3; D is unclear. Germline V gene sequence: CDR1 MGHRA, CDR2 YSYEKL. This CDR3 is built from 15 residues. V was cut by 0 bases and J by 5 bases, with 12 bases left in between. CDR3 amino acids: CASSQDPTTRDTQYF. The CDR3 DNA follows: TGCGCCAGCAGCCAAGACCCCACAACCCGAGATACGCAGTATTTT.

This clonotype was counted a few times. An end of the junction does not agree with germline; a read error may underlie this. This rearrangement joins TRBV20-1 to TRBJ1-6; TRBD1 matches at 7 bases. This CDR3 contains 15 residues. Germline lookup yields CDR1 DFQATT and CDR2 SNEGSKA (reference sequence). CDR3 bases: TGCAGTGCTAGATCACAGGGGTCAGATAATTCACCCCTCAACTTT. It specifies CSARSQGSDNSPLNF.

This clonotype was detected many times. The chain employs TRBV5-1 and TRBJ1-5; 8 nucleotides agree with TRBD1. The CDR3 covers 13 residues. Germline trimming cut 2 bases from V and 7 bases from J; bases unmatched to any gene: 2. Germline V gene lookup returns CDR1 SGHRS and CDR2 YFSETQ. The CDR3: CASSLQGDQPQHF. The DNA for the CDR3 is TGCGCCAGCAGCTTACAGGGGGACCAGCCCCAGCATTTT.

The V gene is TRBV6-5, the J gene TRBJ1-1; maybe TRBD1 (6 bases). Per the germline V gene, CDR1 is MNHEY and CDR2 is SVGAGI. Trimming left V 0 bases short and J 3 bases short, with 14 bases between. This CDR3 is built from 16 residues. The CDR3 reads CASSYSIGGRDTEAFF. CDR3 coding DNA: TGTGCCAGCAGTTACTCGATAGGGGGGAGGGACACTGAAGCTTTCTTT.

This clonotype was seen repeatedly, ten times or more. The CDR3 protein is CASSLDARANTGELFF. DNA of the CDR3: TGTGCCAGCAGCTTGGACGCGAGGGCTAACACCGGGGAGCTGTTTTTT. This rearrangement joins TRBV5-6 to TRBJ2-2; tentative D call: TRBD2 (5 bases). Germline V CDR1 and CDR2: SGHDT, YYEEEE. The CDR3 totals 16 residues. V was trimmed by 0 bases and J by 2 bases, leaving 11 bases between them.